This section outlines one T cell receptor beta chain sequence together with its context. Trimming stripped 4 bases from V and 0 bases from J, with 12 bases between. Looked up from germline, CDR1 is SNHLY and CDR2 is FYNNEI. The CDR3 runs to 16 residues. The method was immunoSEQ multiplex PCR; TCRdb's version includes in-frame clones alone and lacks a portion of them. Here the sample spans 70,000 to 80,000 clones, around 80% being singletons. These data belong to a study of blood T cell repertoires in COVID-19. Background on the study: T cells, B-cell-depleted T cells, or PBMCs provided the cDNA or gDNA that served as material.

Material: peripheral blood. The genes are TRBV2 and TRBJ1-4; D is uncertain. The clonotype originates from a man aged 45-65 years with acute or convalescent COVID-19. The CDR3 bases are TGTGCCAGCAGTGCCTCTGGTGGAGCAACTAATGAAAAACTGTTTTTT. Translated, it gives CASSASGGATNEKLFF.